A selection of T cell receptor beta chains follows, all from one sample in a study of blood T cells in healthy people across ages. Using its own MiXCR run on the 5' RACE reads, TCRdb lists one record per CDR3 protein. The table has around 1.7 million distinct CDR3 sequences, 28% seen once; the top ten hold roughly 8.2%. Source material: blood. Receptors originate from a woman between 25 and 40 years old in good health. Each CDR3 is given with its conserved first and last residue. Clone sizes are given selectively: once, few, many, or a class where the clone is expanded.

J: NA
size: few
length: 12
V: TRBV3-1
CDR3: CAGRSGGYEQYF

J: TRBJ2-5
size: few
length: 14
V: TRBV12-3/TRBV12-4
CDR3: CASRTTGAEETQYF

J: TRBJ2-5
size: few
length: 15
V: TRBV28
CDR3: CASSFPGTLRGTQYF

J: TRBJ1-2
size: NA
length: 16
V: TRBV29-1
CDR3: CSIGDPRTGPNYGYTF

J: TRBJ1-2
size: many
length: 14
V: TRBV7-9
CDR3: CASSLRDRDYGYTF

J: TRBJ2-7
size: few
length: 14
V: TRBV18
CDR3: CASSLSRGGDEQYF

J: NA
size: NA
length: 14
V: TRBV12-3/TRBV12-4
CDR3: CASRTSGGVETQYF

J: TRBJ2-3
size: few
length: 13
V: TRBV20-1
CDR3: CSARPDTLDTQYF

J: TRBJ2-1
size: many
length: 16
V: TRBV7-2
CDR3: CASSPITPGLYNEQFF

J: TRBJ2-1
size: many
length: 14
V: TRBV5-5
CDR3: CASSRSRGRDEQFF

J: TRBJ2-1
size: many
length: 14
V: TRBV5-1
CDR3: CASSSDRPRVQQFF

J: TRBJ1-1
size: NA
length: 12
V: TRBV7-9
CDR3: CASSRVDTKAFF

J: TRBJ1-2
size: many
length: 12
V: TRBV29-1
CDR3: CSVEEENYGYTF

J: TRBJ2-7
size: many
length: 14
V: TRBV5-6
CDR3: CASSPSDGPYEQYF